The T cell receptor (beta chain) under discussion was sequenced for a study of blood T cells in healthy people across ages. Every participating donor contributed roughly 11 milliliters of peripheral blood through a draw. Germline assignment: CDR1 SGHDN and CDR2 FVKESK. J was trimmed by 2 bases and V by 1 base; bases with no gene match: 13. This CDR3 has 20 residues. With a J-beta primer mix and a sample-barcoded 5' primer, a second PCR ran about 7 to 12 cycles. Each cDNA molecule carried a tag from a template-switch adaptor that contained 12 random nucleotides. There were at least 2.5 million CDR3-containing paired-end reads obtained from each sample. MiXCR was run by TCRdb on the 5' RACE reads, yielding one entry per CDR3 protein. The sample lists 800,000 to 950,000 distinct CDR3 sequences, 29% occurring once. This sample also belongs to another study, concerning T cells of mothers and their children.

What was sequenced was blood. The clonotype was recovered from a woman between 40 and 50 years old in good health. The chain recombines TRBV14 with TRBJ2-5; 13 nucleotides line up with TRBD2. This chain's CDR3 is CASSQGGAGLAGIWQETQYF. The CDR3 nucleotides read TGTGCCAGCAGCCAAGGAGGCGCGGGACTAGCGGGGATTTGGCAAGAGACCCAGTACTTC. Using reference TRBV14 and TRBJ2-5 for the parts outside the CDR3, the full variable domain is EAGVTQFPSHSVIEKGQTVTLRCDPISGHDNLYWYRRVMGKEIKFLLHFVKESKQDESGMPNNRFLAERTGGTYSTLKVQPAELEDSGVYFCASSQGGAGLAGIWQETQYFGPGTRLLVL.